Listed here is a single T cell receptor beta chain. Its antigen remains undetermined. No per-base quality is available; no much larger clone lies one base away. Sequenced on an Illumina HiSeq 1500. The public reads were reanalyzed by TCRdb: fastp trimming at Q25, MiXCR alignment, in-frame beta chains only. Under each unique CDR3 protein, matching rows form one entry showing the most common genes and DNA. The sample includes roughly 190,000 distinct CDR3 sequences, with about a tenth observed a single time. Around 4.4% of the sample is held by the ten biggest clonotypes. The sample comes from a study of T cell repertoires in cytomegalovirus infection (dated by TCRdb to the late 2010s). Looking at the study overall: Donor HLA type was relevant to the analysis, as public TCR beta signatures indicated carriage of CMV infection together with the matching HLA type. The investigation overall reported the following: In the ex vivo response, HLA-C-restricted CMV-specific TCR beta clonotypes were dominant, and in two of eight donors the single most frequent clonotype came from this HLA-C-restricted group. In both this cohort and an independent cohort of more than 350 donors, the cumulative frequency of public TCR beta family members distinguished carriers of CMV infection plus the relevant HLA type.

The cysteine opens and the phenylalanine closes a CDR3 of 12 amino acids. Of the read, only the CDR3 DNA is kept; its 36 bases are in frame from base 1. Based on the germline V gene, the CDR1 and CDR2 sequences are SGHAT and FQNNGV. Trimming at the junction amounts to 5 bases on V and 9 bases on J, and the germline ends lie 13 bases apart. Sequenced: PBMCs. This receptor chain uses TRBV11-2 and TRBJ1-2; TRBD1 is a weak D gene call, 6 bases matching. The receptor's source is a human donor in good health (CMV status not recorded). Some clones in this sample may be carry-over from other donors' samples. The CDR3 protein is CASSGDRTRYTF. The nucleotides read TGTGCCAGCAGCGGAGACAGGACGCGCTACACCTTC. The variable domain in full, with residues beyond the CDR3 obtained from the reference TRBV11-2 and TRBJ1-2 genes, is EAGVAQSPRYKIIEKRQSVAFWCNPISGHATLYWYQQILGQGPKLLIQFQNNGVVDDSQLPKDRFSAERLKGVDSTLKIQPAKLEDSAVYLCASSGDRTRYTFGSGTRLTVV.